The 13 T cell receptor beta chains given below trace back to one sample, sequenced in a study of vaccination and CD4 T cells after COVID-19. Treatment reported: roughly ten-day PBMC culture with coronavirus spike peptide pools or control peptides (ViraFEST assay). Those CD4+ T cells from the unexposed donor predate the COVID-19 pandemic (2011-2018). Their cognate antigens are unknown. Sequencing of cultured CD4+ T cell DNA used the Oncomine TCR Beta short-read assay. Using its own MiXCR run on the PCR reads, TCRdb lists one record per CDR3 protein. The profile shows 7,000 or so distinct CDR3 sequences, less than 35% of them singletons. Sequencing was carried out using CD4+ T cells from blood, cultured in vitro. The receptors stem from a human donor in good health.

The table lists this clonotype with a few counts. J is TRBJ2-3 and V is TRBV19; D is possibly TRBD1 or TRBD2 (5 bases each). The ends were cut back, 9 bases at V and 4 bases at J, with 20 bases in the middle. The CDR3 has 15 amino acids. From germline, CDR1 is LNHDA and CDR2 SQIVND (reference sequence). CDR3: CASSRWGSMADTQYF. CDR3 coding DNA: TGTGCCAGCTCCCGGTGGGGGTCAATGGCAGATACGCAGTATTTT.

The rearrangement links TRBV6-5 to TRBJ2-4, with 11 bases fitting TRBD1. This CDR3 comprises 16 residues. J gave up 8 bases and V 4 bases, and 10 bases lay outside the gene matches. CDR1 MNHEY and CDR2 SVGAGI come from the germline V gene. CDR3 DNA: TGTGCCAGCAGTTGGACCGGGACAGGGGGAAGGGACATTCAGTACTTC. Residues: CASSWTGTGGRDIQYF.

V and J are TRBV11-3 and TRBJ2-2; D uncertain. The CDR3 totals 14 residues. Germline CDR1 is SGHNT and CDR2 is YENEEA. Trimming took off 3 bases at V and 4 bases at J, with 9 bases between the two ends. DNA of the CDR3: TGTGCCAGCAGCTTCTCCTCCGGCACCGGGGAGCTGTTTTTT. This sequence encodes CASSFSSGTGELFF.

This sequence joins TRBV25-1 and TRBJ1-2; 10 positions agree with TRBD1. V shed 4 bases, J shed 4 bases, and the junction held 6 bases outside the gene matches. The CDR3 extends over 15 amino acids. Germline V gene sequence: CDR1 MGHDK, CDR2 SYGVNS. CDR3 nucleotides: TGTGCCAGCAGTGCAACCGGGACAGGGGCCTATGGCTACACCTTC. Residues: CASSATGTGAYGYTF.

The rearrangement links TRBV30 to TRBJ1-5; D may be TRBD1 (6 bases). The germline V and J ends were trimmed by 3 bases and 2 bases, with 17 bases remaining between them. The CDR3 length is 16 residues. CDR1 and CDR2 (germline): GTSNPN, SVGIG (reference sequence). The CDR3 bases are TGTGCCTGGAGGGACAGCAGTTCAAGGGGCAATCAGCCCCAGCATTTT. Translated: CAWRDSSSRGNQPQHF.

The chain's CDR3 is CASSLSQGAYEQYF. CDR3 bases: TGTGCCAGCAGCTTATCGCAGGGGGCGTACGAGCAGTACTTC. The J gene is TRBJ2-7, the V gene TRBV7-2; 8 positions match TRBD1. There are 14 residues in the CDR3. Germline CDR1 is SGHTA and CDR2 is FQGNSA. V shed 2 bases and J 4 bases; nucleotides not matched to a gene: 4. The full variable domain, completed using reference TRBV7-2 and TRBJ2-7, is GAGVSQSPSNKVTEKGKDVELRCDPISGHTALYWYRQSLGQGLEFLIYFQGNSAPDKSGLPSDRFSAERTGGSVSTLTIQRTQQEDSAVYLCASSLSQGAYEQYFGPGTRLTVT.

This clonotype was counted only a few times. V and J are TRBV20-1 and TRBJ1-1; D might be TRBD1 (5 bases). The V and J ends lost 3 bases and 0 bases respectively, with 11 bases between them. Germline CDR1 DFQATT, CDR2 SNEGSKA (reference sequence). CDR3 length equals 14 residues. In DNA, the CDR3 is TGCAGTGCTAGGAGGGGCCAGATGAACACTGAAGCTTTCTTT. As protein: CSARRGQMNTEAFF.

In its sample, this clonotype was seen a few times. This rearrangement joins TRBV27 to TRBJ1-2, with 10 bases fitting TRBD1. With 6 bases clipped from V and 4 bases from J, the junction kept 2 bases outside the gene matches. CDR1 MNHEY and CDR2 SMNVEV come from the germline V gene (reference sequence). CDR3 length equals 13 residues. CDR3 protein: CASRDRGFYGYTF. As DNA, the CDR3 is TGTGCCAGCAGGGACAGGGGGTTCTATGGCTACACCTTC.

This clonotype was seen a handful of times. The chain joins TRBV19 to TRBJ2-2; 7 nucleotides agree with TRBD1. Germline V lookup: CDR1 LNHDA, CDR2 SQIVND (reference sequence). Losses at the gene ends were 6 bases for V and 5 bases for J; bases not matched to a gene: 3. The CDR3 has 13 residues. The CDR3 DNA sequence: TGTGCCAGTAGCCCGGGACAGACCGGGGAGCTGTTTTTT. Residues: CASSPGQTGELFF.

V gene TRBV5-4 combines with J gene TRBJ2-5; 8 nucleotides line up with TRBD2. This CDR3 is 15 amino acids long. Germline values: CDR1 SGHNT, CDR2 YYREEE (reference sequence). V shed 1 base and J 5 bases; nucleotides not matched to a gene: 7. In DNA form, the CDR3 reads TGTGCCAGCAGCTTGTCGGGGGGGCTAGCGGAGACCCAGTACTTC. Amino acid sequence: CASSLSGGLAETQYF.

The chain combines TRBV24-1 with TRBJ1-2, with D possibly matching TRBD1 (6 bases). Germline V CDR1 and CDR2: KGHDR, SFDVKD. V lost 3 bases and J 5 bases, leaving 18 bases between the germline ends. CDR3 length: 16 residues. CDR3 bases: TGTGCCACCAGTGATCCAGCTTTAGGGGGGCCGTATGGCTACACCTTC. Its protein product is CATSDPALGGPYGYTF.

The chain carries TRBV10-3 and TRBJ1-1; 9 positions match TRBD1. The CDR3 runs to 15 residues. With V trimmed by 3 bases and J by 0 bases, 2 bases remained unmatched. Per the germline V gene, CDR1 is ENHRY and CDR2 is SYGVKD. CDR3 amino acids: CAISEDRGMNTEAFF. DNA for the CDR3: TGTGCCATCAGTGAAGACAGGGGGATGAACACTGAAGCTTTCTTT.

The CDR3 reads CASRNPGRNNSPLHF. The CDR3 DNA is TGTGCCAGCAGAAATCCGGGCCGTAATAATTCACCCCTCCACTTT. The V and J genes are TRBV6-1 and TRBJ1-6; the D is unclear. Germline V gives CDR1 MNHNS, CDR2 SASEGT. The CDR3 length is 15 residues. V lost 6 bases, J lost 5 bases, and 14 bases lay in between.